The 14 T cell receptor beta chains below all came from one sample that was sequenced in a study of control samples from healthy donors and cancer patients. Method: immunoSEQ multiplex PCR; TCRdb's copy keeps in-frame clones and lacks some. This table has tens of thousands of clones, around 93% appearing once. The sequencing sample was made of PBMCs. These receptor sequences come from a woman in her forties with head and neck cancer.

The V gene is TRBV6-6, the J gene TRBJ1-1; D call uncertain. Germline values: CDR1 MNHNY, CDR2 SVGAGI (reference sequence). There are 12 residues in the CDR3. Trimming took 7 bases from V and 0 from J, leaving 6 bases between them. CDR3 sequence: CASTGVNTEAFF. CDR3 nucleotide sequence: TGTGCCAGCACGGGAGTGAACACTGAAGCTTTCTTT.

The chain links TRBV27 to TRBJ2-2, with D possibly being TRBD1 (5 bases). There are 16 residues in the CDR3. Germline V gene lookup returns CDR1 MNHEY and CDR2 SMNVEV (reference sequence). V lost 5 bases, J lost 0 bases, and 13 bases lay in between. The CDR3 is CASSPQGNANTGELFF. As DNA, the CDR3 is TGTGCCAGCAGTCCCCAGGGAAACGCGAACACCGGGGAGCTGTTTTTT.

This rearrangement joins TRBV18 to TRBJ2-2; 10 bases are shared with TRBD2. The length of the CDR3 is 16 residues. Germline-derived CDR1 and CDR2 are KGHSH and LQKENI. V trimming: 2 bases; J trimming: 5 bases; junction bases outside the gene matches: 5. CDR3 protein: CASSPRLAGVTGELFF. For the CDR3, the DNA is TGTGCCAGCTCACCAAGGCTAGCGGGAGTTACCGGGGAGCTGTTTTTT.

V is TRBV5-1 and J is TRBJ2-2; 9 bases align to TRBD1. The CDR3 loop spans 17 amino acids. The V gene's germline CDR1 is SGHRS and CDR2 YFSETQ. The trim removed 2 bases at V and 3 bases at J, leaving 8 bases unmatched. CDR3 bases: TGCGCCAGCAGCTTCTACTTTCGGACAGGGGACACCGGGGAGCTGTTTTTT. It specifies CASSFYFRTGDTGELFF.

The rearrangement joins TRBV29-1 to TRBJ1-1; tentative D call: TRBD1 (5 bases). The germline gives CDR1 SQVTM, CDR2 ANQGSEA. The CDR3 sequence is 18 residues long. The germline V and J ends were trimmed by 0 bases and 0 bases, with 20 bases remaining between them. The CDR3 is CSVEEGWKGTGVNTEAFF. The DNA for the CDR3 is TGCAGCGTTGAAGAAGGGTGGAAAGGGACGGGTGTGAACACTGAAGCTTTCTTT.

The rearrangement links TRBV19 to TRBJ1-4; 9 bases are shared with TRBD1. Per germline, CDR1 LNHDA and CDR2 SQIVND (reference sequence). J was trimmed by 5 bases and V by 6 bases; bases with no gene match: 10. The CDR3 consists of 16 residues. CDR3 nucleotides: TGTGCCAGTAGAACGACAGGGGGAGATCGGAATGAAAAACTGTTTTTT. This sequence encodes CASRTTGGDRNEKLFF.

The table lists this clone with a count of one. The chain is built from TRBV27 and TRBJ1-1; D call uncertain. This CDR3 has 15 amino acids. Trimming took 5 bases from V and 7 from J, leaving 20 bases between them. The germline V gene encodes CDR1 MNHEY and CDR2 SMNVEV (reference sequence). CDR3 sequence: CASSPGGPGYSEAFF. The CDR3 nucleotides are TGTGCCAGCAGTCCCGGCGGGCCCGGTTACAGTGAAGCTTTCTTT.

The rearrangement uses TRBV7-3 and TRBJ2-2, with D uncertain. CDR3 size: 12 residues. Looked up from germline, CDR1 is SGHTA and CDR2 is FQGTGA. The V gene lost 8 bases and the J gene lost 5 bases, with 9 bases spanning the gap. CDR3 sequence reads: CASQETTGELFF. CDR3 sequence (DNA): TGTGCCAGCCAGGAAACGACCGGGGAGCTGTTTTTT. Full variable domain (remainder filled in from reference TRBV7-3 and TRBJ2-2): GAGVSQTPSNKVTEKGKYVELRCDPISGHTALYWYRQSLGQGPEFLIYFQGTGAADDSGLPNDRFFAVRPEGSVSTLKIQRTERGDSAVYLCASQETTGELFFGEGSRLTVL.

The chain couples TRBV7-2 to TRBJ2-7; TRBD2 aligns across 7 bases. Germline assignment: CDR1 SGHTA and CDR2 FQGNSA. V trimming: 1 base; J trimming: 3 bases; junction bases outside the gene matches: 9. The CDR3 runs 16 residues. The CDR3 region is CASSLGVGGPFYEQYF. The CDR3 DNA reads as TGTGCCAGCAGCTTAGGGGTGGGAGGGCCATTCTACGAGCAGTACTTC.

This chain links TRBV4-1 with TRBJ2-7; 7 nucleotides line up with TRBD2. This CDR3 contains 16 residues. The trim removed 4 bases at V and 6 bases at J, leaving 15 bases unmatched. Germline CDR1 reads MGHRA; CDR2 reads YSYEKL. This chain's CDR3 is CASSLQVGAGVGEQYF. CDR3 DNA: TGCGCCAGCAGCCTCCAGGTAGGGGCGGGAGTAGGCGAGCAGTACTTC.

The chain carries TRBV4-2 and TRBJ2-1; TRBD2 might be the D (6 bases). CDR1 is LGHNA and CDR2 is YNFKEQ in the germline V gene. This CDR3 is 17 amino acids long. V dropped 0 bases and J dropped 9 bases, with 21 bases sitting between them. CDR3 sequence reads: CASSQDGPHTMGGEQFF. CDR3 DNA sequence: TGTGCCAGCAGCCAAGACGGACCCCACACGATGGGGGGTGAGCAGTTCTTC.

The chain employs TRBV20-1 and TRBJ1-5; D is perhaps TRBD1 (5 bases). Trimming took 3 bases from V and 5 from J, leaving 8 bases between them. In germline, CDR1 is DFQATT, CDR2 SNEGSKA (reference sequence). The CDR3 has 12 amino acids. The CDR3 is CSASWGYQPQHF. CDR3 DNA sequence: TGCAGTGCTAGTTGGGGGTATCAGCCCCAGCATTTT.

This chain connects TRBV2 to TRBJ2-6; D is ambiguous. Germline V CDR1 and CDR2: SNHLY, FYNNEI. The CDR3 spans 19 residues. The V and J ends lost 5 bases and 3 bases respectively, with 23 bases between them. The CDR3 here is CASSRARSVLWGGANVLTF. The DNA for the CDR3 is TGTGCCAGCAGTCGGGCCAGGTCAGTCCTCTGGGGTGGGGCCAACGTCCTGACTTTC.

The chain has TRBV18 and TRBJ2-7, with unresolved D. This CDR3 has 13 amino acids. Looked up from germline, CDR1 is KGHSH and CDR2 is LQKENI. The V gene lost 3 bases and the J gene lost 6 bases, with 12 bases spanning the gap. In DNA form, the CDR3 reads TGTGCCAGCTCACCTCCCTCCCCCTCCGAGCAGTACTTC. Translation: CASSPPSPSEQYF.